The present entry profiles one T cell receptor (beta chain) with its context. The antigen remains unidentified. This sample is part of a study of OX40 agonist ivuxolimab in advanced cancers. Study summary: The patients got ivuxolimab, which is an agonistic anti-OX40 (CD134) antibody. Subjects had a mean age of roughly 57 years, with a range of about 20 to 85; just over 80% were male.

The CDR3 has 14 amino acids. V was clipped by 8 bases and J by 5 bases, with 19 bases between them. Germline assignment: CDR1 MNHEY and CDR2 SMNVEV (reference sequence). Study outcomes and limitations: Clonal expansion in partial responders at 0.1-3.0 mg/kg ranked among the lowest.

Method: immunoSEQ multiplex PCR; TCRdb's copy keeps in-frame clones and lacks some. The data show tens of thousands of clones, with 80% to 90% seen just once and approximately 9.6% held by the top ten. This chain joins TRBV27 and TRBJ2-7; tentatively, D is TRBD2 (5 bases). The specimen was CD4+ or CD8+ T cells sorted from blood, collected in a trial of the OX40 agonist ivuxolimab. This clonotype originated in an adult with an advanced solid tumor such as melanoma, head and neck, liver or kidney cancer. The CDR3 DNA reads as TGTGCCAGCCGCCTTCAGCGGTCCGCCCACGAGCAGTACTTC. This sequence encodes CASRLQRSAHEQYF.